This T cell receptor beta chain emerged from a study of CD8 T cells in ankylosing spondylitis. Study-wide results and limits: A TCR beta motif of under ten highly homologous variants seemed to mark ankylosing spondylitis blood. Enrichment of disease-linked clones was reportedly significant in matched ankylosing spondylitis synovial fluid.

This clonotype was recorded many times. Its specificity is not known. Preparation of TCR beta libraries was done by quantitative 5'-RACE with molecular barcodes. Via MiXCR, TCRdb re-called the 5' RACE reads, giving one row per CDR3 protein. The data hold tens of thousands of distinct CDR3 sequences, with about 5% observed a single time. The CDR3 spans 13 residues. The V and J ends lost 4 bases and 6 bases, in that order; junction bases with no gene match: 6. Germline assignment: CDR1 SQVTM and CDR2 ANQGSEA. The TCR was taken from a male donor with ankylosing spondylitis or in good health (not recorded which). V gene TRBV29-1 combines with J gene TRBJ2-1; 7 bases align to TRBD2. Source material: blood, either unsorted or a sorted T cell fraction (not recorded which). CDR3 amino acids: CSVASGGGNEQFF. The CDR3 DNA is TGCAGCGTTGCATCGGGGGGTGGCAATGAGCAGTTCTTC.